These 6 T cell receptor beta chains originate from one sample sequenced in a study of shared clonotypes between healthy human individuals. Repertoires were generated with immunoSEQ multiplex PCR, while TCRdb's copy carries only in-frame clones and drops some. The table shows about 1.5 million clones, with approximately 98% occurring only once. Sequences were obtained from naive CD4+ T cells sorted from blood. Subset in this sample: CD45RA+ positively selected. Receptors originate from a man between 25 and 39 years old in good health.

The V gene is TRBV5-4, the J gene TRBJ1-3; TRBD1 agrees at 8 bases. The J segment lost 4 bases and the V segment lost 0 bases, leaving 3 bases of the junction unmatched. CDR3 length: 15 residues. The germline gives CDR1 SGHNT, CDR2 YYREEE (reference sequence). The DNA for the CDR3 is TGTGCCAGCAGCTTGGGCCGGGACAGGGGAAACACCATATATTTT. This gives the protein CASSLGRDRGNTIYF. The whole variable domain, filled in from reference TRBV5-4 and TRBJ1-3, reads ETGVTQSPTHLIKTRGQQVTLRCSSQSGHNTVSWYQQALGQGPQFIFQYYREEENGRGNFPPRFSGLQFPNYSSELNVNALELDDSALYLCASSLGRDRGNTIYFGEGSWLTVV.

This rearrangement joins TRBV11-2 to TRBJ2-2; 7 nucleotides line up with TRBD1. The CDR3 runs 15 residues. V shed 4 bases, J shed 0 bases, and the junction held 2 bases outside the gene matches. Germline V gene lookup returns CDR1 SGHAT and CDR2 FQNNGV. In nucleotides, the CDR3 is TGTGCCAGCAGCTGGACAGGAGCGAACACCGGGGAGCTGTTTTTT. Protein sequence: CASSWTGANTGELFF.

This chain uses TRBV28 with TRBJ1-2; 8 positions match TRBD1. From germline, CDR1 is MDHEN and CDR2 SYDVKM. The CDR3 contains 15 residues. V was pared by 6 bases and J by 3 bases, with 9 bases of the junction left unmatched. DNA of the CDR3: TGTGCCAGCAGACACGGGACAGGCGCAGACTATGGCTACACCTTC. Protein product: CASRHGTGADYGYTF.

CDR3 DNA: TGTGCCAGCAGCTCCGGGACGACGGAATCGCCCCAGCATTTT. As protein: CASSSGTTESPQHF. The genes are TRBV5-4 and TRBJ1-5; maybe TRBD1 (5 bases). There are 14 residues in the CDR3. The germline CDR1 and CDR2 sequences are SGHNT and YYREEE (reference sequence). The V end was cut by 3 bases, the J end by 9 bases, with 16 bases between.

This chain connects TRBV5-1 to TRBJ1-2; possible D gene TRBD1, 6 bases. V lost 1 base and J lost 0, with 19 bases in between. The germline V gene encodes CDR1 SGHRS and CDR2 YFSETQ. This CDR3 has 18 amino acids. CDR3 nucleotide sequence: TGCGCCAGCAGCTTGAGTCCTCGGGGGGCGATATCTAACTATGGCTACACCTTC. Its translation: CASSLSPRGAISNYGYTF.

The rearrangement links TRBV20-1 to TRBJ1-2; no definite D call. The CDR3 is 10 amino acids. The germline V gene has CDR1 DFQATT and CDR2 SNEGSKA (reference sequence). The CDR3 sequence: CKNGSYGYTF. DNA for the CDR3: TGCAAGAACGGGTCCTATGGCTACACCTTC.